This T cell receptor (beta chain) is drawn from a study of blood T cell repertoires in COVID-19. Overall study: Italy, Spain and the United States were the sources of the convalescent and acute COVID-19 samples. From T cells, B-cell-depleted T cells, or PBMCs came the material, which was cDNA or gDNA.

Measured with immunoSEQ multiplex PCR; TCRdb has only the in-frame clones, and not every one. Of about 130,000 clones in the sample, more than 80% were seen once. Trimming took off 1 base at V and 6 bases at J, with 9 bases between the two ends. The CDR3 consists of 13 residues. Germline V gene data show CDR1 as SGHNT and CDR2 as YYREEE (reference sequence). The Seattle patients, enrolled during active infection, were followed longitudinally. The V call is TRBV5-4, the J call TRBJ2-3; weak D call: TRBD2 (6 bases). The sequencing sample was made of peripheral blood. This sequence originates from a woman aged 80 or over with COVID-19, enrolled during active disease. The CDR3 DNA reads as TGTGCCAGCAGCTTGAGCCTAGCGGATACGCAGTATTTT. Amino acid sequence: CASSLSLADTQYF.